This T cell receptor beta chain was sequenced during a study of cytomegalovirus exposure and HLA in healthy donors. Study-wide background: Later analysis reported that the roughly 120 validation repertoires shared the platform of the approximately 690 first-cohort repertoires. Study-wide results and caveats: Generally TCR sequences proved uncommon, though certain public TCRs appeared in numerous donors. The study labeled fewer than 200 TCR beta chains cytomegalovirus-associated.

Method: immunoSEQ multiplex PCR; TCRdb's copy keeps in-frame clones and lacks some. The sample has about 140,000 clones, roughly 88% seen once. There are a few counts of this clone. The antigen is unknown. The sequence derives from a woman aged 18-35 years in good health and CMV-seropositive. The sequenced sample consisted of PBMCs.

The CDR3: CASSISGDRGKGYTF. The CDR3 nucleotides read TGTGCCAGTAGTATAAGCGGAGACAGGGGGAAGGGCTACACCTTC. The chain combines TRBV19 with TRBJ1-2, with TRBD1 matching 9 bases. CDR3 size: 15 residues. Germline loops: CDR1 LNHDA, CDR2 SQIVND (reference sequence). The V and J ends lost 2 bases and 8 bases, in that order; junction bases with no gene match: 9.